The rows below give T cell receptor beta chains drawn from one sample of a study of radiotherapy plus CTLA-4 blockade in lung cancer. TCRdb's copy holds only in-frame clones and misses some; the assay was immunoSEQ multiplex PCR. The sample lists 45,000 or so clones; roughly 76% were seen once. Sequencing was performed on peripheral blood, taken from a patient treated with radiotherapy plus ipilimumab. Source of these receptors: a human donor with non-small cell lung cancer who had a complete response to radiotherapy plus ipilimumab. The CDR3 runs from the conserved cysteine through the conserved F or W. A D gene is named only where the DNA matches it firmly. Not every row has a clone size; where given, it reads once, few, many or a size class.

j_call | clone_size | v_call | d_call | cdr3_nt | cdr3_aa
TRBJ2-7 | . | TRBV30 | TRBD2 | TGTGCCTGGAACCTCGGGGGGATCGACGAGCAGTACTTC | CAWNLGGIDEQYF
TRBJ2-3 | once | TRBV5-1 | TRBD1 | TGCGCCAGCAGCTTCGGACAGGGCACAGATACGCAGTATTTT | CASSFGQGTDTQYF
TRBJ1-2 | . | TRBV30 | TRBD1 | TGTGCCTGGACGCAGGGGGCGCTTGGCTACACCTTC | CAWTQGALGYTF
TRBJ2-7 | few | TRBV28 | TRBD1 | TGTGCCAGCAGTTTGTTAGGACAGGGCTACGAGCAGTACTTC | CASSLLGQGYEQYF
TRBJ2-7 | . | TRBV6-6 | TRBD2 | TGTGCCAGCAGTTACCCACGAGCGGGGGGCTACGAGCAGTACTTC | CASSYPRAGGYEQYF
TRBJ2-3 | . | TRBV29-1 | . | TGCAGCGCCTCTGGAGGGATGAGCACAGATACGCAGTATTTT | CSASGGMSTDTQYF
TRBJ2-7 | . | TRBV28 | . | TGTGCCAGCAGTTTAACGCGTAGCGGCTCCTACGAGCAGTACTTC | CASSLTRSGSYEQYF
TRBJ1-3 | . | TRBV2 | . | TGTGCCAGCAGTGAATTTGGAGCTGGAAACACCATATATTTT | CASSEFGAGNTIYF
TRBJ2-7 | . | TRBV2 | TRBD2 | TGTGCCAGCACCCAAAGGTTCCGGGAGGGAGGGTTCCACTACGAGCAGTACTTC | CASTQRFREGGFHYEQYF
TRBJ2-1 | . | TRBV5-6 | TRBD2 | TGTGCCAGCAGCTTCGGGCTAGCGGTCAGTGAGCAGTTCTTC | CASSFGLAVSEQFF
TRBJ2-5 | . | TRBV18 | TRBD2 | TGTGCCAGCTCCCCCCCCGGGAGGGCAGAGACCCAGTACTTC | CASSPPGRAETQYF
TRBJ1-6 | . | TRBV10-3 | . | TGTGCCATCAGAACCGATGCGGGCCTCTACAATTCACCCCTCCACTTT | CAIRTDAGLYNSPLHF
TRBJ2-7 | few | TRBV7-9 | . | TGTGCCAGCAGTTTGGAGGTATACGAGCAGTACTTC | CASSLEVYEQYF
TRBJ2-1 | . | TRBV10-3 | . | TGTGCCATCAGCCCGGGTCAGGGCCAGTACAATGAGCAGTTCTTC | CAISPGQGQYNEQFF
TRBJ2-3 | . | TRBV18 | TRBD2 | TGTGCCAGCTCACCAGGGACTAGCCCCCTCTCCTCTAAAGATACGCAGTATTTT | CASSPGTSPLSSKDTQYF
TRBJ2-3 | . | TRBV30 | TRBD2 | TGTGCCTGGAGTGTACGTAGCGGGGGTTCGACAGATACGCAGTATTTT | CAWSVRSGGSTDTQYF
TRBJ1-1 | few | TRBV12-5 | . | TGTGCTAGTGGTTTGTCGGTAAACACTGAAGCTTTCTTT | CASGLSVNTEAFF
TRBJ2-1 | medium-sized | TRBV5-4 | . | TGTGCCAGCAGCTTCCAGGGCCGCAATGAGCAGTTCTTC | CASSFQGRNEQFF
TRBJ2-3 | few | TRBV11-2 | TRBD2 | TGTGCCAGCAGCTTGTTCGTAGCGGGGGCTCCAGATACGCAGTATTTT | CASSLFVAGAPDTQYF
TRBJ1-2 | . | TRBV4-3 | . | TGCGCCAGCAGCCAAGATGAGGATCGGGGAGGTGGCTACACCTTC | CASSQDEDRGGGYTF
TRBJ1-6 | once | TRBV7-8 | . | TGTGCCAGCAGCTTCCCCAGGGGCCGAGACCCCTATAATTCACCCCTCCACTTT | CASSFPRGRDPYNSPLHF
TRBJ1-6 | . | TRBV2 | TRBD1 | TGTGCCAGCAAATTGGACAGGGGTTTGTCACCCCTCCACTTT | CASKLDRGLSPLHF
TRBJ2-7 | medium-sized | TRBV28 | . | TGTGCCAGCAGTTTGCGCTCCTCCCACGAGCAGTACTTC | CASSLRSSHEQYF
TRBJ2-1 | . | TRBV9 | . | TGTGCCAGCAGCGAGGGGGTTGAGCAGTTCTTC | CASSEGVEQFF
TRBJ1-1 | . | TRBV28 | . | TGTGCCAGCAAACGGTCATTGAGCACTGAAGCTTTCTTT | CASKRSLSTEAFF